The clone carrying this T cell receptor (beta chain) was observed many times. What it binds is not known. This entry is derived from a study of response to subunit inactivated influenza vaccine. Study observations and caveats: The authors suggested that few new T cells are recruited per seasonal influenza vaccination.

MiXCR, run by TCRdb on the RT-PCR reads, gives a single entry per CDR3 protein. The sample holds about 520,000 distinct CDR3 sequences, less than 30% seen once. The sequencing used CD4+ T cells sorted from PBMCs, collected around 5 days after vaccination. The TCR originated in a man in his forties or fifties who received an inactivated influenza vaccine.

The CDR3 here is CASSLWGGRTDTQYF. CDR3 nucleotides: TGTGCCAGCAGTTTATGGGGGGGTCGCACAGATACGCAGTATTTT. The chain joins TRBV28 to TRBJ2-3; D perhaps matches TRBD2 (6 bases). The V gene's germline CDR1 is MDHEN and CDR2 SYDVKM. V was shortened by 0 bases and J by 1 base, with 8 bases between the two germline ends. This CDR3 spans 15 amino acids.